This TCR beta chain was sequenced during a study of blood T cell repertoires in COVID-19. Study-wide context: The United States, Italy and Spain provided the acute and convalescent COVID-19 samples.

CDR3 size: 16 residues. Germline V gene data show CDR1 as SGHRS and CDR2 as YFSETQ. V was cut by 4 bases and J by 0 bases, with 14 bases left in between. Authors' data handling: Amplification of reference gene primers was used by the study to estimate nucleated cell counts. This table comes from immunoSEQ multiplex PCR, and its TCRdb copy is limited to in-frame clones, with some not included. V, J and clone size derive from that table, while D and trimming were established from the DNA sequence. In the table there are tens of thousands of clones, around 82% of which are singletons. The J gene is TRBJ2-1, the V gene TRBV5-1; D might be TRBD1 (6 bases). This clonotype originated in an elderly man with acute or convalescent COVID-19. What was sequenced was peripheral blood. The CDR3 loop is CASSLRQVSSYNEQFF. CDR3 nucleotide sequence: TGCGCCAGCAGCCTCCGACAGGTTAGCTCCTACAATGAGCAGTTCTTC.